A selection of T cell receptor beta chains follows, all from one sample in a study of beta chain features in type 1 diabetes. The assay was immunoSEQ multiplex PCR, and TCRdb's table has in-frame clones only and misses some. The sample yields 200,000 to 250,000 clones, 9.5% to 13% seen once. Sequencing was carried out using central memory CD4+ T cells from blood. Receptor source: a man aged 18 to 35 in good health. CDR3s leave out the opening cysteine and the closing phenylalanine or tryptophan.

>TRBV29-1|13
SASGTGGLDYGYT
>TRBV7-8|15
ASSLEAGTRPTDTQY
>TRBV20-1|9
PQRERETQY
>TRBV7-2|13
ASSLASTNTGELF
>TRBV6-6|11
ASSQNSDYEQY
>TRBV30|10
AWSRGSYGYT
>TRBV7-9|11
ASSLDGTTEAF
>TRBV5-1|11
ASSLSMNTEAF
>TRBV6-6|13
ASVRGSGREDEQF
>TRBV2|13
ASSERSGRGDTQY
>TRBV2|13
ASSDLLPAYNEQF
>TRBV5-1|13
ASSSSGSSYNEQF
>TRBV2|9
ASWTEETQY
>TRBV7-7|13
ASSPLVRAENEQF
>TRBV13|13
ASSLTGASTDTQY
>TRBV20-1|9
SARNAYEQY
>TRBV7-8|15
ASSRSGLAGGLNEQF
>TRBV29-1|9
SSGEGDEQF
>TRBV5-4|12
ASSSGSYQETQY
>TRBV6-6|14
ASSYSGTGSNYGYT
>TRBV29-1|14
SVEEGAGRYQETQY
>TRBV18|12
ASSPGQGKETQY
>TRBV7-2|15
ASSLLGASGAYNEQF
>TRBV29-1|14
SVVRHSLDFDTEAF
>TRBV29-1|12
SVSSRGLADTQY
>TRBV29-1|10
SVDAGAQTQY
>TRBV9|11
ASSASPPYEQY
>TRBV5-4|13
ASSLVYETSDEQY
>TRBV2|13
ASSGMMGTGNIQY
>TRBV28|12
ASSLVPAVHEQY
>TRBV7-2|13
ASSLAQGISYEQY
>TRBV30|11
AWSVLQGYEQY
>TRBV7-9|14
ASSFRTGTGKDTQY
>TRBV5-4|11
ASSARGSDTQY
>TRBV2|13
ASSPSTGGSEKLF
>TRBV28|13
ASTTPARANEKLF
>TRBV7-6|11
ASSSDRGSIQY
>TRBV6-1|12
ASREFGVYYEQY
>TRBV4-2|12
ASSQDPRGETQY
>TRBV5-4|11
ASSWQGEETQY
>TRBV15|14
ATSRDPPSGRVEQY
>TRBV7-9|14
ASSLVRLAGGNEQF
>TRBV10-3|12
AIRIQDGHYEQY
>TRBV10-3|13
AFWTSGRATDTQY
>TRBV18|13
ASSPSHAASNEQF
>TRBV5-1|12
ASSSAYRQETQY
>TRBV7-9|12
ASSRTGGGYGYT
>TRBV4-3|14
ASSQDVAIPHYGYT
>TRBV7-2|13
ASSLATYRSHEQY
>TRBV2|11
ASAWGQQETQY
>TRBV7-7|11
ASSNTGGVEQY
>TRBV5-1|14
ASSASGTSLPNEQF